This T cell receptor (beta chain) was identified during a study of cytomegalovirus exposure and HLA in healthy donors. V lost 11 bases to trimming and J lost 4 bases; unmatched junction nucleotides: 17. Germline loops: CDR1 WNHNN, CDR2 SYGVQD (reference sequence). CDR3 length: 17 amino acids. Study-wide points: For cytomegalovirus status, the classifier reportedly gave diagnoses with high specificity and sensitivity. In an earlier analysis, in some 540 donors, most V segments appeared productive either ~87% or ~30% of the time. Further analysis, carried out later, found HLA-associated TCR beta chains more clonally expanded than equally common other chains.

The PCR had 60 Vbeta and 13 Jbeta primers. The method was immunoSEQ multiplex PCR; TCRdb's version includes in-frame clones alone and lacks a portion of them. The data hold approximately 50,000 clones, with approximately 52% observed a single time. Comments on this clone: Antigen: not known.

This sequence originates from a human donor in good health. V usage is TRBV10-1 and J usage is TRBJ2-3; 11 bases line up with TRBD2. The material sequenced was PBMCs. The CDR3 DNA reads TGCGCCGGCCCCGTAGTAGCGGGGGGGTTATCTTCAGATACGCAGTATTTT. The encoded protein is CAGPVVAGGLSSDTQYF.